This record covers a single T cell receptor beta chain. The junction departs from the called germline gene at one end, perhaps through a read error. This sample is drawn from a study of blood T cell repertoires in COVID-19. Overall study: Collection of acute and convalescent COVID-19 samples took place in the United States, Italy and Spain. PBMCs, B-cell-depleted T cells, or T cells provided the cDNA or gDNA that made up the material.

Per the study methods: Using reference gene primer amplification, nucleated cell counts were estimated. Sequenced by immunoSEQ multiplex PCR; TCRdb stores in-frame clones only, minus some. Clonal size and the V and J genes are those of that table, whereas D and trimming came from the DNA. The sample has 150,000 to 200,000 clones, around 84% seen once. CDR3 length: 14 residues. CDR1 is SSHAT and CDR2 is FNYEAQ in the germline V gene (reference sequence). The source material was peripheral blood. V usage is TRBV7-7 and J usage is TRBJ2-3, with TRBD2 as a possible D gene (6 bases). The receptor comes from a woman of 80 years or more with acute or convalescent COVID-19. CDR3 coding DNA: TGTGCTAGCAGCTTCGGGGAGGGCACAGATACGCAGTATTTT. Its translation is CASSFGEGTDTQYF.